The sequence of this T cell receptor (beta chain) was determined in a study of control samples from healthy donors and cancer patients. Clones were read by immunoSEQ multiplex PCR, and TCRdb kept only the in-frame ones, dropping some. Counted here are approximately 94,000 clones, roughly 87% occurring once; the ten biggest clones make up about 18%. V gave up 1 base and J gave up 3 bases; unmatched junction bases: 6. The CDR3 length is 16 residues. Per germline, CDR1 SGHTA and CDR2 FQGNSA. V and J are TRBV7-2 and TRBJ2-7; 10 positions match TRBD2. What was sequenced was blood. The origin of this receptor is a woman aged 45 to 65 in good health. The CDR3 DNA follows: TGTGCCAGCAGCTTAGAAGGACTAGCGGCAAACTACGAGCAGTACGTC. Its translation is CASSLEGLAANYEQYV.